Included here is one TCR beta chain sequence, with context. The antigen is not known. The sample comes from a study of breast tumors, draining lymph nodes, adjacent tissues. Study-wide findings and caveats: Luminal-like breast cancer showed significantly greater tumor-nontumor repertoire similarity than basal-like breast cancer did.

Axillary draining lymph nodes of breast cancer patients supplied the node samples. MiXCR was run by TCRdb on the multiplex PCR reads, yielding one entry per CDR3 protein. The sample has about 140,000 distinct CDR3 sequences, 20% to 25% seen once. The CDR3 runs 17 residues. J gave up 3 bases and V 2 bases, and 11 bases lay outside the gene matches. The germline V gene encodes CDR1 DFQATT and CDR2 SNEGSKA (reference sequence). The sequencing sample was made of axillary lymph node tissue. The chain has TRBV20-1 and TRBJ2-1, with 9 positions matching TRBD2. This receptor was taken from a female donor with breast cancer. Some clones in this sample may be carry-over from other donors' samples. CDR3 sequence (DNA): TGCAGTGCTAGAAGGACTAGCGAGGGAAGCGGCTACAATGAGCAGTTCTTC. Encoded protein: CSARRTSEGSGYNEQFF.